This T cell receptor beta chain was identified in a study of PD-1 blockade in classical Hodgkin lymphoma. At the level of the study: Every 2 weeks, patients got 3 mg/kg intravenous nivolumab. Study-level points and caveats: Patients who responded completely had about the same baseline diversity as newly diagnosed patients. Unlike CD8+ TCR diversity, which did not rise significantly by C4D1, CD4+ TCR diversity did. Later analyses included only patients treated at least 1 year post-ASCT.

TCRdb's copy holds only in-frame clones and misses some; the assay was immunoSEQ multiplex PCR. In the table there are about 32,000 clones, 92% of which are singletons. This clone was counted a single time. The antigen is unknown. The time point was: cycle 4 day 1 (C4D1), after 6 weeks of nivolumab. Every one of the patients relapsed after autologous stem cell transplantation (brentuximab vedotin exposure was variable). Magnetic depletion of unwanted cells isolated CD4+ T cells from thawed PBMCs. This CDR3 is 17 amino acids long. V lost 1 base and J lost 4, with 14 bases in between. Per germline, CDR1 SGHTA and CDR2 FQGNSA.

The chain couples TRBV7-2 to TRBJ2-6; D may match TRBD1 or TRBD2 (5 bases each). The clonotype was recovered from a human donor with classical Hodgkin lymphoma. The sample in question was CD4+ T cells from blood, obtained before the fourth cycle of nivolumab. The CDR3 bases are TGTGCCAGCAGCTTAGGGGACCTGTCGAGAGGGGCCAACGTCCTGACTTTC. Amino acid sequence: CASSLGDLSRGANVLTF.